This TCR beta chain derives from a study of shared clonotypes between healthy human individuals. Clones were read by immunoSEQ multiplex PCR, and TCRdb kept only the in-frame ones, dropping some. The table lists fewer than 2.5 million clones, approximately 93% of them singletons. Concerning this clone itself: Other DNA sequences from this sample encode an identical CDR3 as well.

CDR3 length: 14 residues. Germline V lookup: CDR1 SNHLY, CDR2 FYNNEI. After removal of 3 bases from V and 6 bases from J, the junction contained 4 bases not matched to a gene. Nashville, Tennessee was home to all donors, each a Caucasian adult. Material for sequencing was naive CD4+ T cells from PBMCs. Subset here: CD45RA+ positively selected. This receptor was identified in a young man in good health. Some clones in this sample may be carry-over from other donors' samples. J is TRBJ1-5 and V is TRBV2, with 8 bases lining up with TRBD1. Here the CDR3 reads CASSDSTGGQPQHF. CDR3 nucleotides: TGTGCCAGCAGTGATTCCACAGGGGGTCAGCCCCAGCATTTT.